The clone carrying this TCR beta chain occurred once. What it recognizes is unknown. A second PCR, run for about 7 to 11 cycles, used a sample-barcoded 5' primer plus a J-beta primer mix. Each of the cDNA molecules was tagged by a template-switch adaptor with 12 random nucleotides. MiXCR, run by TCRdb on the 5' RACE reads, gives a single entry per CDR3 protein. This sample has 1 million or so distinct CDR3 sequences, with approximately 25% found just once. The CDR3 contains 14 residues. This sample is drawn from a study of blood T cells in healthy people across ages. Study-wide results and caveats: Donor CMV infection status was unknown, possibly confounding age-related changes in expanded clonotypes.

These data were also filed under a second study, of T cells of mothers and their children. This second study says: Healthy Caucasian mothers, three in number, and their six children were the donors.

This chain links TRBV12-3 or TRBV12-4 with TRBJ2-5; D may match TRBD1 or TRBD2 (6 bases each). TRBJ2-1 explains the end of the DNA better; the J call may be wrong. The material sequenced was blood. This TCR was sampled from a girl aged 2 to 10 in good health. CDR3 region: CASSLRGRDNEQFF. As DNA, the CDR3 is TGTGCCAGCAGTTTACGGGGGCGGGACAATGAGCAGTTCTTC.